This entry concerns a single TCR beta chain. What it binds is unknown. The data derive from a study of T cell responses to AZD1222 COVID-19 vaccine. Assay used: immunoSEQ multiplex PCR; TCRdb lists only in-frame clones, some missing. The data contain 150,000 or so clones, about 90% of them singletons. This CDR3 is built from 13 residues. V dropped 7 bases and J dropped 6 bases, with 15 bases sitting between them. The germline V gene encodes CDR1 MNHEY and CDR2 SVGAGI. Study outcomes and limitations: Reportedly, nearly half the spike-specific TCRs target unmutated variant regions. Females outnumbered males among donors, who were mostly white British; clonal diversity was possibly underestimated.

This specimen was peripheral blood, taken on day 0 of MenACWY control vaccination. This receptor was taken from an adult in good health. The chain links TRBV6-5 to TRBJ1-2, with D hard to call. The CDR3 region is CASTSGSGNGYTF. CDR3 sequence (DNA): TGTGCCAGCACCTCAGGCTCGGGGAATGGCTACACCTTC.